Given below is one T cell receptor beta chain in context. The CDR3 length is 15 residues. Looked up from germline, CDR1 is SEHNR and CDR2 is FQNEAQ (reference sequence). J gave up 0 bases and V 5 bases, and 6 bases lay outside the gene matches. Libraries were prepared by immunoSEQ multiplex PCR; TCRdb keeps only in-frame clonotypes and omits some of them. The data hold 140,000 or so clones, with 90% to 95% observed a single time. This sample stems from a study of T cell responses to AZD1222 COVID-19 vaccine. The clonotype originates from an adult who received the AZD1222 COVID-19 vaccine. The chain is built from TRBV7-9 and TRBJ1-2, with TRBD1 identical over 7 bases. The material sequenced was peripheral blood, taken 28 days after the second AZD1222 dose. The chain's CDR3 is CASSQQGGPNYGYTF. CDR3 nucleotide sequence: TGTGCCAGCAGCCAGCAGGGGGGGCCTAACTATGGCTACACCTTC.